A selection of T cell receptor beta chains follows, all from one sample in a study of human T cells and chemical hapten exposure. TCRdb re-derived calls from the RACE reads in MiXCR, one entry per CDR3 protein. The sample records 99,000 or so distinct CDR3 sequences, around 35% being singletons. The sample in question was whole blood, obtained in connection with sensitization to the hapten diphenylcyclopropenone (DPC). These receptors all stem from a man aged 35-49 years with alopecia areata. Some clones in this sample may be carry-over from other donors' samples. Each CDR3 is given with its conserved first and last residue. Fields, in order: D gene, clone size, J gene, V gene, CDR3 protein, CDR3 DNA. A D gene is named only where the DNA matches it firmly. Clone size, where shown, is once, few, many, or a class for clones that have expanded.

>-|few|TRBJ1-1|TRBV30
CAWSLTRNTEAFF
TGTGCCTGGAGTCTTACACGGAACACTGAAGCTTTCTTT
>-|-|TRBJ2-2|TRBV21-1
CASSKVRVGSGANTGELFF
-
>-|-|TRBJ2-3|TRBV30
CAWSVQMSLGDTDTQYF
TGTGCCTGGAGTGTCCAAATGTCCCTTGGGGACACAGATACGCAGTATTTT
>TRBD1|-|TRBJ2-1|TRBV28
CASSSIPIGQVRNEQFF
TGTGCCAGCAGTTCTATACCGATCGGACAGGTCAGAAATGAGCAGTTCTTC
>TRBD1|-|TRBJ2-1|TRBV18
CASSPPGGQGYNEQFF
TGTGCCAGCTCACCACCAGGGGGACAGGGCTACAATGAGCAGTTCTTC
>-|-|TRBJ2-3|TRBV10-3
CAISNTVTQYF
TGTGCCATCAGCAACACAGTTACGCAGTATTTT
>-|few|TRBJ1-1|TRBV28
CASSLPQNTEAFF
TGTGCCAGCAGTTTACCGCAGAACACTGAAGCTTTCTTT
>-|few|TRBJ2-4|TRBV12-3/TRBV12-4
CASSFPVAKNIQYF
TGTGCCAGCAGTTTTCCAGTAGCCAAAAACATTCAGTACTTC
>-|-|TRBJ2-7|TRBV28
CASSLFEGYYEQYF
TGTGCCAGCAGCTTATTCGAGGGATACTACGAGCAGTACTTC
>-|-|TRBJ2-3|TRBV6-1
CASSEAGTLADTQYF
TGTGCCAGCAGTGAAGCGGGGACTTTAGCAGATACGCAGTATTTT
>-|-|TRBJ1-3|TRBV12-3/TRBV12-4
CASSPLGQRSSGNTIYF
TGTGCCAGCAGCCCCCTTGGCCAGCGGAGCTCTGGAAACACCATATATTTT
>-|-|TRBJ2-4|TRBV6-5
CASSPGMAKNIQYF
TGTGCCAGCAGTCCCGGGATGGCCAAAAACATTCAGTACTTC
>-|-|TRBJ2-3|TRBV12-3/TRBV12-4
CASKTTADTQYF
TGTGCCAGCAAGACTACCGCAGATACGCAGTATTTT
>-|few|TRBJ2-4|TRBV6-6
CATKDRAKNIQYF
TGTGCCACCAAGGACCGGGCCAAAAACATTCAGTACTTC
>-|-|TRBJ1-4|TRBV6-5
CAGRDRRNEKLFF
TGTGCCGGCAGAGACAGAAGAAATGAAAAACTGTTTTTT
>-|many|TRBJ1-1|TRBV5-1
CASSFDSGTNSVF
TGCGCCAGCAGCTTCGATTCCGGGACGAATAGCGTATTC
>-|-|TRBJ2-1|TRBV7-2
CASSPSSGDNEQFF
TGTGCCAGCAGCCCCTCATCCGGGGACAATGAGCAGTTCTTC
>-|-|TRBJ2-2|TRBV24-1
CATSDLGLTANTGELFF
TGTGCCACCAGTGATTTAGGGCTAACCGCGAACACCGGGGAGCTGTTTTTT
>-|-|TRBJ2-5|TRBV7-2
CASSLVSGIKYF
TGTGCCAGCAGCTTAGTTTCGGGAATTAAGTACTTC
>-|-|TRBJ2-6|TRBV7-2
CASSANSGAGANVLTF
TGTGCCAGCAGCGCCAATTCAGGGGCTGGGGCCAACGTCCTGACTTTC
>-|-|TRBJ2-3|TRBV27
CASSPEIRAALDTQYF
TGTGCCAGCAGTCCAGAGATCAGGGCAGCGTTAGATACGCAGTATTTT
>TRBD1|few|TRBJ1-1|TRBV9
CASSSGGGGEAFF
TGTGCCAGCAGCTCAGGGGGCGGGGGTGAAGCTTTCTTT
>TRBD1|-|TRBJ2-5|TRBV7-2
CASSLLGQGLETQYF
TGTGCCAGCAGCTTACTTGGACAGGGGTTAGAGACCCAGTACTTC
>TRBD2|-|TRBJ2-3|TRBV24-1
CATSPSGEITGTDTQYF
TGTGCCACCAGTCCTAGCGGGGAGATTACCGGCACAGATACGCAGTATTTT
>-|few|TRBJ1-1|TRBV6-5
CASRKGYGRGQEAFF
TGTGCCAGCAGGAAGGGCTATGGTAGAGGACAGGAAGCTTTCTTT
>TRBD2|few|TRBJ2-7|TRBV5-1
CASRGGLAGGTYEQYF
TGCGCCAGCAGAGGTGGGTTAGCGGGAGGGACCTACGAGCAGTACTTC
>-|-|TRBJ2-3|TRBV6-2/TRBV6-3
CASSSGEGTDTQYF
TGTGCCAGCAGCAGCGGTGAAGGCACAGATACGCAGTATTTT
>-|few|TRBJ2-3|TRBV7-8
CASARRRESTDTQYF
TGTGCCAGCGCTCGGAGACGGGAGAGCACAGATACGCAGTATTTT
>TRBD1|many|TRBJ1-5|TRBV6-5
CASSTGGEGQPQHF
TGTGCCAGCAGTACAGGGGGCGAAGGTCAGCCCCAGCATTTT
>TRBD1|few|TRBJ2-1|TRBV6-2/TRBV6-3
CASDRGEFDEQFF
TGTGCCAGCGACAGGGGAGAATTCGATGAGCAGTTCTTC
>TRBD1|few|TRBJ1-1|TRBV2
CASSSETGLEAFF
TGTGCCAGCAGTTCTGAGACAGGGCTGGAAGCTTTCTTT
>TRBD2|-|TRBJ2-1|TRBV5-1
CASSATSINNEQFF
TGCGCCAGCAGCGCGACTAGCATCAACAATGAGCAGTTCTTC
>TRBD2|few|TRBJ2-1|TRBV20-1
CSAIASGSGVNEQFF
TGCAGTGCTATCGCAAGCGGGAGTGGAGTCAATGAGCAGTTCTTC